This is a list of T cell receptor beta chains from one sample in a study of glioma-infiltrating T cells. TCRdb processed the multiplex PCR reads anew with MiXCR; each CDR3 protein has one entry. The sample yields about 130,000 distinct CDR3 sequences, roughly a quarter seen once. The specimen was glioma tissue, nonneoplastic brain tissue, or PBMCs (not recorded which). The receptors come from a human donor with low-grade glioma or glioblastoma, undergoing nonglioma brain surgery, or in good health (not recorded which). Both conserved end residues are part of each CDR3. The D gene is left open where the match is weak. Some rows mark clone size as missing; the rest say once, few, many or name a class of expanded clone.

TRBV6-1	-	TRBD1	TRBJ1-1	TGTGCCAGCAGTAACCCCGGGACAGGGGGGAACACTGAAGCTTTCTTT	CASSNPGTGGNTEAFF
TRBV6-7	few	-	TRBJ2-3	TGTGCCAGCGGGATGCTTACAGATACGCAGTATTTT	CASGMLTDTQYF
TRBV6-6	few	TRBD1	TRBJ1-4	TGTGCCAGCAGTTACCTCTCGACAGGGGCTAATGAAAAACTGTTTTTT	CASSYLSTGANEKLFF
TRBV4-1	few	TRBD2	TRBJ2-5	TGCGCCAGCAGCCAAGAATCTAGCGGGGAAGAGACCCAGTACTTC	CASSQESSGEETQYF
TRBV28	many	TRBD2	TRBJ2-5	TGTGCCAGCAGTTTCAGCGGGGGGGCCACGTGGCCCCAGTACTTC	CASSFSGGATWPQYF
TRBV5-8	few	-	TRBJ2-1	TGTGCCAGCAGCTCGGCCGGGTTCGAGCAGTTCTTC	CASSSAGFEQFF
TRBV2	few	-	TRBJ1-2	TGTGCCAGCAGGAGGCCCACAGGAGACTATGGCTACACCTTC	CASRRPTGDYGYTF
TRBV19	few	TRBD1	TRBJ1-2	TGTGCCAGTAGTCCACATACAACACGAACAGGGGACTATGGCTACACCTTC	CASSPHTTRTGDYGYTF
TRBV7-6	-	-	TRBJ2-4	TGTGCCAGCAGCTCTGTCCCTGGGGCCAAAAACATTCAGTACTTC	CASSSVPGAKNIQYF
TRBV24-1	many	TRBD1	TRBJ2-3	TGTGCCACCAGCCCCGGACAGGGCCCCACAGATACGCAGTATTTT	CATSPGQGPTDTQYF
TRBV4-1	-	-	TRBJ1-3	TGCGCCAGCAGCCAGCCCGCGGCCGGAAACACCATATATTTT	CASSQPAAGNTIYF
TRBV20-1	many	-	TRBJ2-3	TGCAGTGGTTCCACGGGGGGCAGAGTAGATACGCAGTATTTT	CSGSTGGRVDTQYF
TRBV6-5	-	-	TRBJ2-5	TGTGCCAGCAGTTACCTGGGGAAAGGGGTCAGCAATGAGCAGTACTTC	CASSYLGKGVSNEQYF
TRBV7-2	few	-	TRBJ2-2	TGTGCCAGCAGCTACCGAGAGCGAACCGGGGAGCTGTTTTTT	CASSYRERTGELFF
TRBV7-2	many	-	TRBJ2-1	TGTGCCAGCAGCCCTATCAAATCCTCCTACAATGAGCAGTTCTTC	CASSPIKSSYNEQFF
TRBV19	-	TRBD2	TRBJ2-1	TGTGCCAGTAGTATACCAGCGGGGGGCAGGAATGAGCAGTTCTTC	CASSIPAGGRNEQFF
TRBV7-9	-	TRBD1	TRBJ1-3	TGTGCCAGCAGCGAACAGACAGGGGGGACCATATATTTT	CASSEQTGGTIYF
TRBV2	many	-	TRBJ1-3	TGTGCCAGCTCTCGGGACTCTGGAAACACCATATATTTT	CASSRDSGNTIYF
TRBV3-1	many	TRBD1	TRBJ2-1	TGTGCCAGCAGCCAAGGGCGGGACAGGCAGCAGTTCTTC	CASSQGRDRQQFF
TRBV29-1	-	-	TRBJ2-5	TGCAGCGTTGAAGGCAGGGTCGGCCAGACCCAGTACTTC	CSVEGRVGQTQYF
TRBV4-1	few	-	TRBJ2-1	TGCGCCAGCAGCCAAGAAAGGCGAATCAATGAGCAGTTCTTC	CASSQERRINEQFF
TRBV7-9	many	-	TRBJ1-5	TGTGCCAGCAGCCCAGACGCACCGTATCAGCCCCAGCATTTT	CASSPDAPYQPQHF